The rows below give T cell receptor beta chains drawn from one sample of a study of blood T cell repertoires in COVID-19. Only in-frame clones appear in the TCRdb table, and some are missing; sequencing was by immunoSEQ multiplex PCR. The sample shows 25,000 or so clones, 70% to 90% of them seen only once. What was sequenced was peripheral blood. The receptor source for this set is a woman older than 75 with active or convalescent COVID-19. Both conserved end residues are part of each CDR3. D genes are given only for firm matches. Size tells how often a clone was seen (once, few, many) or the class of an expanded clone, and some rows leave it out.

j_call,v_call,d_call,clone_size,cdr3_aa,cdr3_nt
TRBJ1-3,TRBV7-2,.,.,CASSLEARVGGNTIYF,TGTGCCAGCAGCTTAGAAGCCAGGGTGGGTGGAAACACCATATATTTT
TRBJ1-1,TRBV9,.,.,CASSVDPDTEAFF,TGTGCCAGCAGCGTAGACCCAGACACTGAAGCTTTCTTT
TRBJ2-7,TRBV5-1,.,.,CASSLGPGQGKYEQYF,TGCGCCAGCAGTCTTGGTCCTGGGCAGGGGAAATACGAGCAGTACTTC
TRBJ2-7,TRBV10-3,TRBD1,.,CAIGDSARNEQYF,TGTGCCATCGGGGACAGCGCTAGGAACGAGCAGTACTTC
TRBJ2-1,TRBV27,TRBD2,.,CASRGLASYNEQFF,TGTGCCAGCCGCGGACTAGCCTCCTACAATGAGCAGTTCTTC
TRBJ1-5,TRBV6-5,TRBD1,.,CASRDRAYSNQPQHF,TGTGCCAGCAGAGACAGGGCTTATAGCAATCAGCCCCAGCATTTT
TRBJ2-3,TRBV10-2,.,.,CASSDSGLPTDTQYF,TGCGCCAGCAGTGATTCGGGACTTCCCACAGATACGCAGTATTTT
TRBJ2-7,TRBV28,TRBD2,.,CASSPGTSLVREQYF,TGTGCCAGCAGTCCCGGGACTAGTCTTGTGAGGGAGCAGTACTTC
TRBJ2-2,TRBV19,TRBD1,once,CTSSIAPLGTGGTGELFF,TGTACCAGTAGTATCGCCCCGCTGGGGACAGGCGGAACCGGGGAGCTGTTTTTT
TRBJ2-1,TRBV13,.,medium-sized,CASSLLSLADEQFF,TGTGCCAGCAGCTTACTATCACTAGCCGATGAGCAGTTCTTC
TRBJ2-7,TRBV7-2,.,.,CASNYVDTTPWPYEQYF,TGTGCCAGCAACTACGTCGATACTACTCCCTGGCCCTACGAGCAGTACTTC
TRBJ1-1,TRBV7-2,.,.,CASSLVSGTEAFF,TGTGCCAGCAGCTTAGTGTCCGGGACTGAAGCTTTCTTT
TRBJ2-7,TRBV19,.,.,CASTSQAYEQYF,TGTGCCAGTACCTCACAGGCGTACGAGCAGTACTTC
TRBJ2-1,TRBV29-1,.,.,CSVVFRGVGFGSGTTDNEQFF,TGCAGCGTTGTCTTCCGGGGCGTTGGGTTTGGTAGCGGAACAACTGACAATGAGCAGTTCTTC
TRBJ2-3,TRBV18,TRBD1,.,CASSPGQGARDTQYF,TGTGCCAGCTCACCGGGACAGGGGGCGAGAGATACGCAGTATTTT
TRBJ2-2,TRBV2,TRBD2,.,CASSSGSYTGELFF,TGTGCCAGCAGTAGCGGGAGTTACACCGGGGAGCTGTTTTTT
TRBJ2-3,TRBV6-6,.,.,CASTPGRGGSDTQYF,TGTGCCAGCACCCCAGGGCGGGGTGGGTCTGATACGCAGTATTTT
TRBJ2-7,TRBV6-5,.,.,CASSSEDYEQYF,TGTGCCAGCAGTTCAGAGGACTACGAGCAGTACTTC
TRBJ2-1,TRBV7-2,.,.,CASSLDGTLSYNEQFF,TGTGCCAGCAGCTTAGATGGGACTCTCTCCTACAATGAGCAGTTCTTC
TRBJ2-3,TRBV6-4,TRBD2,.,CASSDQAGGSTDTQYF,TGTGCCAGCAGTGACCAAGCGGGGGGCAGCACAGATACGCAGTATTTT
TRBJ2-5,TRBV6-6,TRBD2,.,CASSSILAGGPETQYF,TGTGCCAGCAGTTCCATACTAGCGGGGGGGCCCGAGACCCAGTACTTC
TRBJ1-5,TRBV27,.,once,CASSSPSTQSNQPQHF,TGTGCCAGCAGTTCACCCTCGACACAATCAAATCAGCCCCAGCATTTT
TRBJ2-2,TRBV5-1,.,once,CASSLQGGTGELFF,TGCGCCAGCAGCTTACAGGGCGGGACCGGGGAGCTGTTTTTT
TRBJ2-7,TRBV5-4,.,.,CASSLGLGVGAEQYF,TGTGCCAGCAGCTTGGGACTAGGGGTAGGGGCCGAGCAGTACTTC
TRBJ2-5,TRBV11-2,.,.,CASSPGQIQQETQYF,TGTGCCAGCAGCCCCGGACAGATCCAACAAGAGACCCAGTACTTC
TRBJ1-2,TRBV27,TRBD1,.,CASSLWGTRDRTYGYTF,TGTGCCAGCAGTTTATGGGGGACGCGGGACAGGACCTATGGCTACACCTTC
TRBJ2-1,TRBV29-1,TRBD2,few,CSVLPLTSGRVHEQFF,TGCAGCGTCCTCCCTCTGACTAGCGGGAGAGTGCATGAGCAGTTCTTC
TRBJ1-1,TRBV18,.,.,CASSPRGRGRVRNTEAFF,TGTGCCAGCTCCCCACGTGGCAGGGGCAGAGTTAGGAACACTGAAGCTTTCTTT
TRBJ1-1,TRBV6-6,.,.,CASSYREGAFF,TGTGCCAGCAGTTACAGGGAGGGAGCTTTCTTT
TRBJ2-3,TRBV27,TRBD2,.,CASSYRTSGYTQYF,TGTGCCAGCAGTTACAGGACTAGCGGCTATACGCAGTATTTT
TRBJ2-5,TRBV11-1,TRBD2,few,CASSPSGGPSWETQYF,TGTGCCAGCAGCCCTAGCGGGGGGCCCAGTTGGGAGACCCAGTACTTC
TRBJ1-1,TRBV19,TRBD1,.,CASSMGQGAFSEAFF,TGTGCCAGTAGTATGGGACAGGGGGCATTTTCTGAAGCTTTCTTT
TRBJ2-2,TRBV5-1,TRBD1,.,CASSPRTGNTGELFF,TGCGCCAGCAGCCCCAGGACAGGGAACACCGGGGAGCTGTTTTTT
TRBJ2-3,TRBV7-3,.,.,CASSPGTDTQYF,TGTGCCAGCAGCCCAGGCACAGATACGCAGTATTTT
TRBJ1-1,TRBV5-4,TRBD1,.,CASSPGQENTEAFF,TGTGCCAGCAGCCCGGGACAGGAGAACACTGAAGCTTTCTTT
TRBJ1-5,TRBV2,TRBD1,.,CASRQGEDQPQHF,TGTGCCAGCAGACAGGGGGAGGATCAGCCCCAGCATTTT
TRBJ2-1,TRBV7-6,.,.,CASSQYASALYNEQFF,TGTGCCAGCAGCCAATACGCTAGCGCGCTGTACAATGAGCAGTTCTTC
TRBJ1-3,TRBV7-9,TRBD1,.,CASTIDRGYGNTIYF,TGTGCCAGCACCATTGACAGGGGTTACGGAAACACCATATATTTT
TRBJ1-5,TRBV30,.,.,CAWSQGVPPQHF,TGTGCCTGGAGTCAGGGCGTACCGCCCCAGCATTTT
TRBJ2-7,TRBV3-1/TRBV3-2,TRBD2,.,CASSQGFSGRPPKQYF,TGTGCCAGCAGCCAAGGGTTCAGCGGGAGGCCACCCAAGCAGTACTTC
TRBJ1-3,TRBV6-5,TRBD1,.,CASRRDSSGNTIYF,TGTGCCAGCAGGAGGGACAGCTCTGGAAACACCATATATTTT
TRBJ1-4,TRBV11-3,.,.,CASSLRWGEKLFF,TGTGCCAGCAGCTTAAGGTGGGGAGAGAAACTGTTTTTT
TRBJ1-1,TRBV6-2/TRBV6-3,.,.,CASSSQGLRVMNTEAFF,TGTGCCAGCAGTTCCCAGGGGCTCCGTGTTATGAACACTGAAGCTTTCTTT
TRBJ1-5,TRBV19,.,.,CATRPWGGANQPQHF,TGTGCCACCCGCCCGTGGGGGGGGGCCAATCAGCCCCAGCATTTT
TRBJ1-3,TRBV6-5,.,.,CASLSSGNTIYF,TGTGCCAGTCTGAGCTCTGGAAACACCATATATTTT
TRBJ2-7,TRBV3-1/TRBV3-2,.,few,CASSQPEFPYEQYF,TGTGCCAGCAGCCAGCCGGAGTTCCCCTACGAGCAGTACTTC
TRBJ1-4,TRBV29-1,.,.,CSVAVQGATNEKLFF,TGCAGCGTTGCGGTACAGGGTGCAACTAATGAAAAACTGTTTTTT
TRBJ2-7,TRBV5-5,TRBD1,.,CASSLEGDRGYYEQYF,TGTGCCAGCAGCTTGGAGGGGGACAGGGGCTACTACGAGCAGTACTTC
TRBJ1-1,TRBV4-3,TRBD1,.,CASQGLARGPEQGTTTEAFF,TGCGCCAGCCAAGGACTCGCAAGGGGGCCCGAACAGGGAACTACCACTGAAGCTTTCTTT
TRBJ1-2,TRBV28,.,once,CASSLIRVYAYGYTF,TGTGCCAGCAGTTTAATCAGGGTCTATGCCTATGGCTACACCTTC